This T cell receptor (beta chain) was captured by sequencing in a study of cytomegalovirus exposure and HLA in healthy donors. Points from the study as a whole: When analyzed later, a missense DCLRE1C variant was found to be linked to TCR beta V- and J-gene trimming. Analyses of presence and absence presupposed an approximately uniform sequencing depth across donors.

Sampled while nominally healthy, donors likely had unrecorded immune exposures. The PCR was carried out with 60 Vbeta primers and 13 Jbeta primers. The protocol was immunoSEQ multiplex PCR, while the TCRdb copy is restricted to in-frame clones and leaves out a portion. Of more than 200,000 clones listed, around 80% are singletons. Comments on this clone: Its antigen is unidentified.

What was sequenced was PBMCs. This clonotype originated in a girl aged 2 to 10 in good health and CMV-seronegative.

The DNA for the CDR3 is TGTGCCAGCAGCTTAGGACCACAGGGGGCGAGCTCCGGGGAGCTGTTTTTT. This translates into CASSLGPQGASSGELFF. This chain links TRBV11-1 with TRBJ2-2, with 9 bases fitting TRBD1. The J segment lost 6 bases and the V segment lost 1 base, leaving 9 bases of the junction unmatched. Germline values: CDR1 SGHAT, CDR2 FQDESV (reference sequence). CDR3 length: 17 residues. The variable domain in full, with the rest retrieved from reference TRBV11-1 and TRBJ2-2, is EAEVAQSPRYKITEKSQAVAFWCDPISGHATLYWYRQILGQGPELLVQFQDESVVDDSQLPKDRFSAERLKGVDSTLKIQPAELGDSAMYLCASSLGPQGASSGELFFGEGSRLTVL.